The T cell receptor (beta chain) described here comes from a study of beta chain features in type 1 diabetes. Germline assignment: CDR1 SGHRS and CDR2 YFSETQ. The CDR3 runs 16 residues. V shed 2 bases, J shed 4 bases, and the junction held 8 bases outside the gene matches. This clone was picked up a small number of times. Of the isolated RNA, all was reverse transcribed, and so the sequenced material was expressed TCRB transcripts. The table came from immunoSEQ multiplex PCR; TCRdb's copy has only in-frame clones and leaves some out. The table includes hundreds of thousands of clones, about 16% detected once.

Sequencing used naive CD4+ T cells from blood. The TCR comes from a man younger than 35 in good health. The gene calls are TRBV5-1 and TRBJ2-3; 9 nucleotides line up with TRBD1. The CDR3 is CASSLGDRVVADTQYF. CDR3 sequence (DNA): TGCGCCAGCAGCTTAGGGGACAGGGTTGTTGCAGATACGCAGTATTTT. The full variable domain, rest sourced from reference TRBV5-1 and TRBJ2-3, is KAGVTQTPRYLIKTRGQQVTLSCSPISGHRSVSWYQQTPGQGLQFLFEYFSETQRNKGNFPGRFSGRQFSNSRSEMNVSTLELGDSALYLCASSLGDRVVADTQYFGPGTRLTVL.